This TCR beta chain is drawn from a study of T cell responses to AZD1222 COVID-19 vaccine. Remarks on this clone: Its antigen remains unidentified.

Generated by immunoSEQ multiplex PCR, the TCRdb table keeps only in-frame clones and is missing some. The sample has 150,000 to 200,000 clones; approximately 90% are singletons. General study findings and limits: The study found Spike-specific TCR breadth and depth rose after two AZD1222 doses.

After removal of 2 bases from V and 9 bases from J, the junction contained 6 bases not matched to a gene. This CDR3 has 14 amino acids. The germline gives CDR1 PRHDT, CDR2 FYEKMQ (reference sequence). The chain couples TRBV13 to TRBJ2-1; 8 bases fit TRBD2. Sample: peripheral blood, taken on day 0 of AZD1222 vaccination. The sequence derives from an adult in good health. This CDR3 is CASSLPGGGTEQFF. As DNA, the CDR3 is TGTGCCAGCAGCTTACCGGGGGGGGGCACTGAGCAGTTCTTC. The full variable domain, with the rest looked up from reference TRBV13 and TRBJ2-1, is AAGVIQSPRHLIKEKRETATLKCYPIPRHDTVYWYQQGPGQDPQFLISFYEKMQSDKGSIPDRFSAQQFSDYHSELNMSSLELGDSALYFCASSLPGGGTEQFFGPGTRLTVL.